Presented here are 10 T cell receptor beta chains from one specimen sequenced in a study of T-cell memory formation after mild COVID-19 (dated by TCRdb to 2020 to 2022). The protocol used for the library was 5' RACE. TCRdb names Illumina NovaSeq 6000 as the instrument used. TCRdb applied fastp at Q25 and MiXCR to the public reads, then kept only in-frame beta chains. Rows merge per CDR3 protein into single entries with the most common DNA and genes. The sample includes nearly 350,000 distinct CDR3 sequences, with 10% to 15% observed a single time. 20% to 25% of the sample is held by the ten biggest clonotypes. The material sequenced was PBMCs or a T cell subset sorted from them (not recorded which). Receptors originate from a young man who had mild COVID-19 (a few samples of this study predate the infection). The sample titles of this study are shuffled in the database, so cell type and time point are left out; the donor was told from shared clones.

The V call is TRBV5-1, the J call TRBJ1-2; 8 nucleotides align to TRBD1. Germline lookup yields CDR1 SGHRS and CDR2 YFSETQ. The CDR3 spans 15 residues. J gave up 4 bases and V 4 bases, and 9 bases lay outside the gene matches. In DNA form, the CDR3 reads TGCGCCAGCAGCCTCGTCGGACAGGGTCGCTATGGCTACACCTTC. It codes for CASSLVGQGRYGYTF.

The gene calls are TRBV27 and TRBJ1-1; D unresolved. CDR3 size: 15 residues. V was trimmed by 3 bases and J by 7 bases, leaving 18 bases between them. Germline CDR1 reads MNHEY; CDR2 reads SMNVEV (reference sequence). The CDR3 DNA follows: TGTGCCAGCAGTTTGGTCGGACGACCTGTGGTTGAAGCTTTCTTT. It specifies CASSLVGRPVVEAFF.

This clonotype was seen at least ten times. The chain has TRBV7-2 and TRBJ1-3; D gene unclear. This CDR3 is 13 amino acids long. The V and J ends lost 3 bases and 4 bases respectively, with 7 bases between them. Germline assignment: CDR1 SGHTA and CDR2 FQGNSA. CDR3 DNA: TGTGCCAGCAGCTTCGAAAGAGGAAACACCATATATTTT. This encodes CASSFERGNTIYF. The complete variable domain, with remaining parts taken from reference TRBV7-2 and TRBJ1-3, reads GAGVSQSPSNKVTEKGKDVELRCDPISGHTALYWYRQSLGQGLEFLIYFQGNSAPDKSGLPSDRFSAERTGGSVSTLTIQRTQQEDSAVYLCASSFERGNTIYFGEGSWLTVV.

This clonotype was observed a handful of times. This rearrangement joins TRBV4-1 to TRBJ1-1; the D gene is possibly TRBD1 (6 bases). With 1 base removed from V and 8 bases from J, the gap between germline ends came to 11 bases. CDR1 is MGHRA, CDR2 YSYEKL, per germline. This CDR3 is 13 amino acids long. In nucleotides, the CDR3 is TGCGCCAGCAGCCAAGTAGGGGACAAGGAAGCTTTCTTT. This translates into CASSQVGDKEAFF.

J is TRBJ1-4 and V is TRBV5-1, with D possibly being TRBD1 (6 bases). Germline loops: CDR1 SGHRS, CDR2 YFSETQ. V was shortened by 0 bases and J by 8 bases, with 14 bases between the two germline ends. The CDR3 sequence is 15 residues long. The CDR3 sequence is CASSLVSTGSEKLFF. The DNA for the CDR3 is TGCGCCAGCAGCTTGGTATCAACAGGGAGCGAAAAACTGTTTTTT.

This clonotype has more than one count but fewer than ten. The V gene is TRBV2, the J gene TRBJ2-5; perhaps TRBD2 as D (7 bases). The V gene's germline CDR1 is SNHLY and CDR2 FYNNEI. The CDR3 length is 14 residues. V dropped 3 bases and J dropped 5 bases, with 13 bases sitting between them. CDR3 region: CASSDSGGRETQYF. The CDR3 DNA is TGTGCCAGCAGTGACTCGGGGGGCAGGGAGACCCAGTACTTC.

This chain joins TRBV3-1 and TRBJ2-2, with 9 positions matching TRBD1. The V gene end was trimmed by 2 bases and the J gene end by 4 bases; junction bases not matched to a gene: 5. The CDR3 runs 16 residues. CDR1 and CDR2 from the germline V gene are LGHDT and YNNKEL (reference sequence). CDR3 amino acids: CASSQPDRGGTGELFF. DNA for the CDR3: TGTGCCAGCAGCCAACCGGACAGGGGAGGCACCGGGGAGCTGTTTTTT. Looking up the rest from reference TRBV3-1 and TRBJ2-2 gives the full variable domain: DTAVSQTPKYLVTQMGNDKSIKCEQNLGHDTMYWYKQDSKKFLKIMFSYNNKELIINETVPNRFSPKSPDKAHLNLHINSLELGDSAVYFCASSQPDRGGTGELFFGEGSRLTVL.

A few counts support this clonotype. The V gene is TRBV18, the J gene TRBJ1-3, with TRBD1 matching over 7 bases. J was trimmed by 0 bases and V by 6 bases; bases with no gene match: 5. This CDR3 contains 15 residues. Germline assignment: CDR1 KGHSH and CDR2 LQKENI. Here the CDR3 reads CASSRDSLSGNTIYF. The CDR3 bases are TGTGCCAGCTCCCGGGACAGCCTCTCTGGAAACACCATATATTTT.

This clonotype was seen only a few times. The genes are TRBV7-9 and TRBJ2-7; D possibly uses TRBD1 or TRBD2 (5 bases each). The CDR3 has 12 residues. Per germline, CDR1 SEHNR and CDR2 FQNEAQ (reference sequence). V dropped 5 bases and J dropped 6 bases, with 11 bases sitting between them. The CDR3 DNA follows: TGTGCCAGCAGCCTAGAGAGGGGCGAGCAGTACTTC. It encodes CASSLERGEQYF.

Comments on this clonotype: An end of the junction does not agree with germline; a read error may underlie this. CDR3 in DNA: TGTGCAAGCAGTTACTCGGCCGAAAGACAGGAGAAATCCTACAATGAGCAGTTCTTC. This gives the protein CASSYSAERQEKSYNEQFF. V and J are TRBV6-2 or TRBV6-3 and TRBJ2-1; D is possibly TRBD1 (6 bases). From germline, CDR1 is MNHEY and CDR2 SVGEGT. The CDR3 is 19 amino acids.